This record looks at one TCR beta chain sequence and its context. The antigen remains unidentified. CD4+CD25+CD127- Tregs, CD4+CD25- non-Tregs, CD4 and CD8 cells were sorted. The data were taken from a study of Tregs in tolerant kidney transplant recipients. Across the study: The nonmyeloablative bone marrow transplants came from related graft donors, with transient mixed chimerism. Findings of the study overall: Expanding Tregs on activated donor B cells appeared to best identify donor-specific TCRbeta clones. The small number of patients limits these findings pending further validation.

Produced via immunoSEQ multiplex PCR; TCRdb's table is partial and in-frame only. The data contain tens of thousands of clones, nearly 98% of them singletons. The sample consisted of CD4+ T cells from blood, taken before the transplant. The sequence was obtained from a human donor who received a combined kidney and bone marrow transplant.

Here the CDR3 reads CAISESGGGETQYF. The CDR3 nucleotides are TGTGCCATCAGTGAGTCAGGGGGTGGAGAGACCCAGTACTTC. This rearrangement joins TRBV10-3 to TRBJ2-5; TRBD1 is a possible D gene (6 bases). Germline CDR1 and CDR2: ENHRY and SYGVKD. This CDR3 spans 14 amino acids. With 0 bases removed from V and 4 bases from J, the gap between germline ends came to 9 bases.